A single sample is the source of the 32 T cell receptor beta chains below, sequenced in a study of T-cell memory formation after mild COVID-19. A single record per CDR3 protein comes from TCRdb applying MiXCR to the 5' RACE reads. This sample has 530,000 or so distinct CDR3 sequences, with 17% found just once. The sequenced material came from PBMCs or a T cell subset sorted from them (not recorded which). These receptors all stem from an adult woman who had mild COVID-19 (a few samples of this study predate the infection). Cell type and time point are not known.

The chain links TRBV6-2 or TRBV6-3 to TRBJ2-1, with D uncertain. V was trimmed by 7 bases and J by 0 bases, leaving 13 bases between them. Per germline, CDR1 MNHEY and CDR2 SVGEGT. The CDR3 has 15 residues. The DNA for the CDR3 is TGTGCCAGCAACGAGCTCGATAGCTCCTACAATGAGCAGTTCTTC. Its translation is CASNELDSSYNEQFF.

CDR3 DNA: TGTGCCAGCATAGGAGTAGCAGGCTACACCTTC. This encodes CASIGVAGYTF. The chain joins TRBV28 to TRBJ1-2; D ambiguous. This CDR3 comprises 11 residues. The V gene lost 7 bases and the J gene lost 8 bases, with 11 bases spanning the gap. Germline assignment: CDR1 MDHEN and CDR2 SYDVKM.

The V and J genes are TRBV7-2 and TRBJ2-7; 8 bases map to TRBD2. The CDR3 covers 15 residues. The germline CDR1 and CDR2 sequences are SGHTA and FQGNSA. V lost 5 bases, J lost 3 bases, and 9 bases stayed unmatched. The CDR3 sequence is CASSPNPSGFYEQYF. CDR3 DNA sequence: TGTGCCAGCAGCCCGAATCCTAGCGGGTTCTACGAGCAGTACTTC.

This clonotype was detected only a few times. This chain joins TRBV3-1 and TRBJ2-6; no clear D. There are 14 residues in the CDR3. Germline CDR1 is LGHDT and CDR2 is YNNKEL (reference sequence). V was clipped by 2 bases and J by 0 bases, with 2 bases between them. This CDR3 is CASSQNSGANVLTF. The CDR3 region has the DNA TGTGCCAGCAGCCAAAACTCTGGGGCCAACGTCCTGACTTTC.

There are a few counts of this clonotype. The rearrangement joins TRBV3-1 to TRBJ1-3; no reliable D call. CDR1 LGHDT and CDR2 YNNKEL come from the germline V gene (reference sequence). This CDR3 comprises 14 residues. The V end was cut by 1 base, the J end by 3 bases, with 7 bases between. CDR3 sequence reads: CASSQGSYGNTIYF. CDR3 DNA sequence: TGTGCCAGCAGCCAAGGGTCGTATGGAAACACCATATATTTT.

V is TRBV12-3 or TRBV12-4 and J is TRBJ2-7; 9 nucleotides agree with TRBD2. V shed 6 bases and J 3 bases; nucleotides not matched to a gene: 9. The CDR3 extends over 15 amino acids. DNA of the CDR3: TGTGCCAGCAGCCCCCTGGCTAGCGGGGTCTACGAGCAGTACTTC. Translation gives CASSPLASGVYEQYF.

The chain employs TRBV7-2 and TRBJ2-1; 8 nucleotides match TRBD1. This CDR3 has 15 amino acids. With 5 bases clipped from V and 6 bases from J, the junction kept 9 bases outside the gene matches. Germline V CDR1 and CDR2: SGHTA, FQGNSA. The CDR3 DNA sequence: TGTGCCAGCAGCCCGGACAGGGCAGTGGGCAATGAGCAGTTCTTC. This translates into CASSPDRAVGNEQFF.

This chain uses TRBV20-1 with TRBJ2-5; maybe TRBD2 (6 bases). This CDR3 is 14 amino acids long. Germline assignment: CDR1 DFQATT and CDR2 SNEGSKA (reference sequence). The V gene lost 3 bases and the J gene lost 5 bases, with 16 bases spanning the gap. DNA for the CDR3: TGCAGTGCTAGTGTGGCGGGACCCAGGGAGACCCAGTACTTC. Translated: CSASVAGPRETQYF.

This clonotype was seen only a few times. The rearrangement uses TRBV29-1 and TRBJ2-1; 8 positions agree with TRBD1. Per germline, CDR1 SQVTM and CDR2 ANQGSEA. The CDR3 loop spans 15 amino acids. With V trimmed by 4 bases and J by 6 bases, 11 bases remained unmatched. This CDR3 is CSVGLGTGGSNEQFF. The CDR3 region has the DNA TGCAGCGTTGGATTAGGTACAGGGGGATCCAATGAGCAGTTCTTC.

This clonotype came up many times. The V call is TRBV7-3, the J call TRBJ2-1; D unresolved. The CDR3 loop spans 11 amino acids. Germline lookup yields CDR1 SGHTA and CDR2 FQGTGA. V was trimmed by 0 bases and J by 6 bases, leaving 0 bases between them. The CDR3 sequence: CASSLTNEQFF. In nucleotides, the CDR3 is TGTGCCAGCAGCTTAACCAATGAGCAGTTCTTC.

The chain uses TRBV2 and TRBJ2-1; perhaps D is TRBD1 or TRBD2 (6 bases each). CDR3 size: 13 residues. The germline V gene encodes CDR1 SNHLY and CDR2 FYNNEI. V lost 8 bases and J 3 bases, leaving 11 bases between the germline ends. Here the CDR3 reads CASSGANYNEQFF. CDR3 DNA sequence: TGTGCCAGCTCGGGGGCCAACTACAATGAGCAGTTCTTC. Full variable domain (remainder filled in from reference TRBV2 and TRBJ2-1): EPEVTQTPSHQVTQMGQEVILRCVPISNHLYFYWYRQILGQKVEFLVSFYNNEISEKSEIFDDQFSVERPDGSNFTLKIRSTKLEDSAMYFCASSGANYNEQFFGPGTRLTVL.

This clonotype has a handful of counts. The DNA of the CDR3 is TGTGCCAGCAGTGACTCTCCTAGCGGGAGTGGGGCAGATACGCAGTATTTT. This encodes CASSDSPSGSGADTQYF. V usage is TRBV6-4 and J usage is TRBJ2-3, with 10 bases matching TRBD2. CDR3 length: 17 amino acids. V trimming: 0 bases; J trimming: 4 bases; junction bases outside the gene matches: 7. Germline V gives CDR1 MRHNA, CDR2 SNTAGT.

The chain recombines TRBV7-3 with TRBJ2-2; TRBD1 might be the D (7 bases). The CDR3 runs 16 residues. Trimming cost V 1 base and J 7 bases, with 16 bases left between them. Germline CDR1 SGHTA, CDR2 FQGTGA. Here the CDR3 reads CASSLISGGGNGELFF. In DNA, the CDR3 is TGTGCCAGCAGCTTAATAAGTGGAGGGGGCAACGGGGAGCTGTTTTTT.

V and J are TRBV4-1 and TRBJ1-1, with D perhaps TRBD1 (6 bases). V lost 1 base and J 12 bases, leaving 18 bases between the germline ends. The CDR3 length is 14 residues. CDR1 and CDR2 (germline): MGHRA, YSYEKL. The CDR3 reads CASSQVREAGVTFF. CDR3 sequence (DNA): TGCGCCAGCAGCCAAGTCCGGGAAGCAGGGGTAACTTTCTTT.

This clonotype appeared once. The chain recombines TRBV18 with TRBJ1-3; D is undetermined. Per the germline V gene, CDR1 is KGHSH and CDR2 is LQKENI. Trimming removed 2 bases from V and 1 base from J, with 6 bases in between. This CDR3 spans 14 amino acids. In DNA form, the CDR3 reads TGTGCCAGCTCACCATCGCGATCTGGAAACACCATATATTTT. Its translation: CASSPSRSGNTIYF.

This clonotype was counted between two and nine times. V usage is TRBV6-1 and J usage is TRBJ2-2; maybe TRBD2 (6 bases). Trimming left V 0 bases short and J 5 bases short, with 13 bases between. There are 16 residues in the CDR3. The germline V gene encodes CDR1 MNHNS and CDR2 SASEGT. CDR3 residues: CASSEARRANTGELFF. In nucleotides, the CDR3 is TGTGCCAGCAGTGAAGCTAGGAGGGCCAATACCGGGGAGCTGTTTTTT.

This clonotype was detected only a few times. J is TRBJ1-1 and V is TRBV30; 7 bases are shared with TRBD1. Trimming cost V 3 bases and J 2 bases; bases outside gene matches: 9. The CDR3 totals 15 residues. Germline V gene data show CDR1 as GTSNPN and CDR2 as SVGIG (reference sequence). The CDR3 region is CAWSPRTGSNTEAFF. In DNA, the CDR3 is TGTGCCTGGAGCCCCCGGACAGGCTCTAACACTGAAGCTTTCTTT.

This rearrangement joins TRBV3-1 to TRBJ1-1, with no clear D. Germline lookup yields CDR1 LGHDT and CDR2 YNNKEL (reference sequence). The CDR3 totals 14 residues. The ends were cut back, 1 base at V and 5 bases at J, with 11 bases in the middle. Here the CDR3 DNA reads TGTGCCAGCAGCCAAGTCACCCCGCGTACTGAAGCTTTCTTT. This encodes CASSQVTPRTEAFF.

This clonotype was recorded a few times. This chain links TRBV6-5 with TRBJ1-2; 10 nucleotides align to TRBD1. This CDR3 contains 16 residues. After removal of 7 bases from V and 1 base from J, the junction contained 9 bases not matched to a gene. Germline V CDR1 and CDR2: MNHEY, SVGAGI. The CDR3 spells CASISVGDRGNYGYTF. CDR3 in DNA: TGTGCCAGCATCAGTGTTGGGGACAGGGGTAACTATGGCTACACCTTC.

V gene TRBV20-1 combines with J gene TRBJ2-7; possible D gene TRBD2, 6 bases. The V end lost 6 bases, the J end lost 3 bases, and 18 bases lay between the germline ends. CDR3 length equals 14 residues. The germline V gene has CDR1 DFQATT and CDR2 SNEGSKA (reference sequence). CDR3 in amino acids: CSAIKRVGDYEQYF. CDR3 DNA sequence: TGCAGTGCCATAAAGCGGGTGGGGGACTACGAGCAGTACTTC.

The rearrangement joins TRBV7-2 to TRBJ2-3, with D unresolved. The CDR3 is 19 residues long. The V gene's germline CDR1 is SGHTA and CDR2 FQGNSA. V was trimmed by 1 base and J by 4 bases, leaving 24 bases between them. The chain's CDR3 is CASSLELFSIGFEADTQYF. CDR3 DNA sequence: TGTGCCAGCAGCTTAGAATTGTTCTCCATAGGTTTCGAAGCAGATACGCAGTATTTT.

The chain has TRBV6-2 or TRBV6-3 and TRBJ1-1; D gene uncertain. In germline, CDR1 is MNHEY, CDR2 SVGEGT. The CDR3 contains 15 residues. V was trimmed by 0 bases and J by 0 bases, leaving 8 bases between them. CDR3 coding DNA: TGTGCCAGCAGTTACTCCGGACTGCTGAACACTGAAGCTTTCTTT. Residues: CASSYSGLLNTEAFF.

Comments on this clonotype: It is likely a read error, because the conserved phenylalanine at the end of the CDR3 is missing. The chain employs TRBV6-6 and TRBJ1-1, with D unresolved. The germline CDR1 and CDR2 sequences are MNHNY and SVGAGI (reference sequence). This CDR3 comprises 13 residues. V shed 11 bases and J shed 2 bases, with 15 bases lying between them. The DNA of the CDR3 is TGTGCCCTTAGCGCGTCTCTAAACACTGAAGCTTTCTAT. Translated: CALSASLNTEAFY.

This chain connects TRBV7-8 to TRBJ1-1, with 8 bases lining up with TRBD1. Germline CDR1 and CDR2: SGHVS and FQNEAQ. Trimming at V came to 2 bases and at J to 1 base, leaving 6 bases not matched to a gene. The CDR3 spans 16 residues. CDR3 sequence (DNA): TGTGCCAGCAGCTTACCAAAGACAGGGGCGAACACTGAAGCTTTCTTT. Its protein is CASSLPKTGANTEAFF.

This chain joins TRBV5-1 and TRBJ1-1, with 8 bases aligning to TRBD1. Germline V gene sequence: CDR1 SGHRS, CDR2 YFSETQ. This CDR3 comprises 13 residues. The trim removed 2 bases at V and 8 bases at J, leaving 5 bases unmatched. CDR3 coding DNA: TGCGCCAGCAGCTTTCAGGGGGCGGAGGAAGCTTTCTTT. This gives the protein CASSFQGAEEAFF.

The chain couples TRBV6-1 to TRBJ2-7; D may match TRBD1 or TRBD2 (5 bases each). The CDR3 runs to 15 residues. Germline V lookup: CDR1 MNHNS, CDR2 SASEGT. Trimming stripped 4 bases from V and 0 bases from J, with 13 bases between. CDR3 bases: TGTGCCAGCAGTGGAGGGACGGCAAGCTCCTACGAGCAGTACTTC. Amino acids: CASSGGTASSYEQYF.

This chain links TRBV4-2 with TRBJ2-4; D call uncertain. V shed 1 base and J shed 0 bases, with 10 bases lying between them. This CDR3 has 16 residues. Per germline, CDR1 LGHNA and CDR2 YNFKEQ. The CDR3 bases are TGTGCCAGCAGCCAAGTGTTACTAACAGCCAAAAACATTCAGTACTTC. It is translated as CASSQVLLTAKNIQYF.

The chain joins TRBV7-8 to TRBJ2-6, with D perhaps matching TRBD2 (5 bases). V was pared by 5 bases and J by 0 bases, with 8 bases between. This CDR3 contains 15 residues. CDR1 and CDR2 (germline): SGHVS, FQNEAQ. CDR3 bases: TGTGCCAGCAGCCCGAGGGACTCTGGGGCCAACGTCCTGACTTTC. It is translated as CASSPRDSGANVLTF.

This clonotype has a count of ten or more. The chain has TRBV10-3 and TRBJ1-6, with TRBD1 matching 8 bases. Trimming took 3 bases from V and 9 from J; bases not matched to a gene: 13. Germline V gives CDR1 ENHRY, CDR2 SYGVKD. The CDR3 covers 17 residues. In DNA, the CDR3 is TGTGCCATCAGTGATCCGCCCCAGGGGGCTAGGGGTTCACCCCTCCACTTT. Its translation: CAISDPPQGARGSPLHF.

The chain joins TRBV6-5 to TRBJ2-1; perhaps D is TRBD1 or TRBD2 (7 bases each). The CDR3 has 16 amino acids. The germline CDR1 and CDR2 sequences are MNHEY and SVGAGI. V dropped 6 bases and J dropped 0 bases, with 15 bases sitting between them. CDR3 in DNA: TGTGCCAGCAGCGTATCAGGGGGGGGCTCCTACAATGAGCAGTTCTTC. Encoded protein: CASSVSGGGSYNEQFF.

This clonotype occurred many times. The chain uses TRBV12-3 or TRBV12-4 and TRBJ2-5, with 8 positions matching TRBD2. With 5 bases clipped from V and 5 bases from J, the junction kept 10 bases outside the gene matches. The CDR3 contains 15 residues. CDR3 nucleotide sequence: TGTGCCAGCAGTCCTCGGGGGGGGCTGGGGGAGACCCAGTACTTC. It specifies CASSPRGGLGETQYF.

The genes are TRBV7-9 and TRBJ2-1, with TRBD2 matching 7 bases. Germline lookup yields CDR1 SEHNR and CDR2 FQNEAQ (reference sequence). The J segment lost 0 bases and the V segment lost 8 bases, leaving 7 bases of the junction unmatched. The CDR3 spans 15 residues. CDR3 nucleotides: TGTGCCAGCCACAGCGGGATAGGCTCCTACAATGAGCAGTTCTTC. Translating it yields CASHSGIGSYNEQFF.